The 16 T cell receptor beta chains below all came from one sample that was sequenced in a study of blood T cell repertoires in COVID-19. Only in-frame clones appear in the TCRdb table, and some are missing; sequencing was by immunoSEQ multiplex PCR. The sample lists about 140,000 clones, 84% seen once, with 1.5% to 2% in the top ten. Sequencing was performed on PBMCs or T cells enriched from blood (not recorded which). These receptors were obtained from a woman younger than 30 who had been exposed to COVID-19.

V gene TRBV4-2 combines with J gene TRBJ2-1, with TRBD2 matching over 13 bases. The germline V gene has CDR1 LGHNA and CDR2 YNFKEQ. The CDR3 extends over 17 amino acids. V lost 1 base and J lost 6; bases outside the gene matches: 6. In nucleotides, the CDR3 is TGTGCCAGCAGCCAAGGAGAAGGGACTAGCGGGATCAATGAGCAGTTCTTC. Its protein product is CASSQGEGTSGINEQFF.

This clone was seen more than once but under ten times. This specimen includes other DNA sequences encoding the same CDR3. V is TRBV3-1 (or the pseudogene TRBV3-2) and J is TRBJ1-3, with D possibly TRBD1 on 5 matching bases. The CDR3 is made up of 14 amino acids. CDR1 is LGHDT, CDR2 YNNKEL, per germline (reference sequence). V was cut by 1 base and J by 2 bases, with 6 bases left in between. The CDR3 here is CASSQGGAGNTIYF. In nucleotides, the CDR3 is TGTGCCAGCAGCCAAGGGGGGGCTGGAAACACCATATATTTT.

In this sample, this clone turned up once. The CDR3 region is CSAGTGDYSGANVLTF. CDR3 coding DNA: TGCAGCGCAGGGACAGGGGATTATTCTGGGGCCAACGTCCTGACTTTC. The chain joins TRBV29-1 to TRBJ2-6; 10 bases fit TRBD1. Germline trimming cut 7 bases from V and 1 base from J; bases unmatched to any gene: 7. CDR1 and CDR2 from the germline V gene are SQVTM and ANQGSEA. CDR3 size: 16 residues.

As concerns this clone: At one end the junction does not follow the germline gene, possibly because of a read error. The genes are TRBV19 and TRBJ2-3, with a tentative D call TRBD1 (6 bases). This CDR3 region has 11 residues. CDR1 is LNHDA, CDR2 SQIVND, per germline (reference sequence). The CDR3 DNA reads TGTGCCAGTAGTATGGGATCCGCAGGGGCTTTT. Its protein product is CASSMGSAGAF.

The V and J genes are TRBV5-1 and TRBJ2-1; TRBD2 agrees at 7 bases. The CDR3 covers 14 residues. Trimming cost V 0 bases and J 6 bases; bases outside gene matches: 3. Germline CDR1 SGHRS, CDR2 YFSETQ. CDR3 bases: TGCGCCAGCAGCTTGGGGCTAGCGGTCAATGAGCAGTTCTTC. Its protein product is CASSLGLAVNEQFF.

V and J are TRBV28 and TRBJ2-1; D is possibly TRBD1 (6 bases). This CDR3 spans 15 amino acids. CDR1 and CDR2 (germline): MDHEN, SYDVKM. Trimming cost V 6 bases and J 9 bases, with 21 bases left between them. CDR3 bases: TGTGCCAGCAGAGCACAAGACAGGCTTTGGAGTGAGCAGTTCTTC. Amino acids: CASRAQDRLWSEQFF.

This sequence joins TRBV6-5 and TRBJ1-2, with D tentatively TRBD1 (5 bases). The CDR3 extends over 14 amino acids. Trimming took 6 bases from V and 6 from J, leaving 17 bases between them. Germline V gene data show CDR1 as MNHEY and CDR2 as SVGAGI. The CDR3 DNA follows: TGTGCCAGCAGCCTGATCCGGGGGGAGGATGGCTACACCTTC. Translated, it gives CASSLIRGEDGYTF.

In DNA, the CDR3 is TGTGCCAGCAGTCAGACAGGAGACACGGCTGAAGCTTTCTTT. It yields the protein CASSQTGDTAEAFF. V gene TRBV28 combines with J gene TRBJ1-1; D may be TRBD1 (6 bases). The V and J ends lost 5 bases and 6 bases respectively, with 16 bases between them. The CDR3 consists of 14 residues. Germline CDR1 MDHEN, CDR2 SYDVKM.

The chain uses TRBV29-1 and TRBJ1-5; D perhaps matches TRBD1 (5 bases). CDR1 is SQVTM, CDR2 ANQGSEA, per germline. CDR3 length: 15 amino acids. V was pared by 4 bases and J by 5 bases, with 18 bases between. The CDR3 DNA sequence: TGCAGCGTTGCCTCAAGTGGGGCAGGGTATCAGCCCCAGCATTTT. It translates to CSVASSGAGYQPQHF.

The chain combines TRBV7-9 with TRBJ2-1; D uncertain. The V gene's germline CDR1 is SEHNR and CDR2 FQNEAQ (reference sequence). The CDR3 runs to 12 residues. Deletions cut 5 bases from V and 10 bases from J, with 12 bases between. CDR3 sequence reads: CASSTKTGEQFF. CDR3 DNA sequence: TGTGCCAGCAGCACAAAGACCGGGGAGCAGTTCTTC.

The CDR3 sequence is CASRQGVSTEAFF. The CDR3, as DNA: TGTGCCAGCAGGCAGGGGGTGAGCACTGAAGCTTTCTTT. The chain links TRBV6-6 to TRBJ1-1; 7 bases are a match to TRBD1. The V segment lost 6 bases and the J segment 4 bases; nucleotides outside the gene matches: 5. The germline V gene encodes CDR1 MNHNY and CDR2 SVGAGI (reference sequence). CDR3 length equals 13 residues.

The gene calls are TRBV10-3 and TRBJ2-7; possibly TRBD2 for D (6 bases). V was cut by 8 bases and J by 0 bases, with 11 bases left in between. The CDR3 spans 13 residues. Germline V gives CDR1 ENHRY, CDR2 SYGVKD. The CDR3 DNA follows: TGTGCCATCGGGGCGGGGCCCTCCTACGAGCAGTACTTC. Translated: CAIGAGPSYEQYF.

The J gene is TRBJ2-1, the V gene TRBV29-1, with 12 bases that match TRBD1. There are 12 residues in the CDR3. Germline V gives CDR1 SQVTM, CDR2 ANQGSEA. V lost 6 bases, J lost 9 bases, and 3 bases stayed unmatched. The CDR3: CSVGTGGVEQFF. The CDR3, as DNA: TGCAGCGTCGGGACAGGGGGCGTTGAGCAGTTCTTC.

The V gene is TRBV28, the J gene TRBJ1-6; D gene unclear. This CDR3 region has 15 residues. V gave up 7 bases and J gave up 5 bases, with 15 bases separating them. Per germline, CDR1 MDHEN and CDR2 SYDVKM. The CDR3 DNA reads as TGTGCCAGCAACGGAGGAGGAGCTGATAATTCACCCCTCCACTTT. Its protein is CASNGGGADNSPLHF. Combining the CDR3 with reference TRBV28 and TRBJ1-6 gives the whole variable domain DVKVTQSSRYLVKRTGEKVFLECVQDMDHENMFWYRQDPGLGLRLIYFSYDVKMKEKGDIPEGYSVSREKKERFSLILESASTNQTSMYLCASNGGGADNSPLHFGNGTRLTVT.

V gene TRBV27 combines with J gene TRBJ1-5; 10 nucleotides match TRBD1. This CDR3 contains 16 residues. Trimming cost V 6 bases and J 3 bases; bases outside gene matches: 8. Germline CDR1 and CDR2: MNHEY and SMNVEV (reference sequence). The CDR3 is CASRGTGEGDNQPQHF. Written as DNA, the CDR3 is TGTGCCAGCAGGGGGACAGGGGAAGGGGACAATCAGCCCCAGCATTTT.

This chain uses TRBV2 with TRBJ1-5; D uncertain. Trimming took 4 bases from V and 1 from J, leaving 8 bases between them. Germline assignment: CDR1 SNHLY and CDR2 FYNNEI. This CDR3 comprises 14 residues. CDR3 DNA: TGTGCCAGCAGTGGGCGGTTGAGCAATCAGCCCCAGCATTTT. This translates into CASSGRLSNQPQHF.